The 8 T cell receptor beta chains below come from one sample, sequenced in a study of cytomegalovirus exposure and HLA in healthy donors. Repertoires were generated with immunoSEQ multiplex PCR, while TCRdb's copy carries only in-frame clones and drops some. The table lists roughly 200,000 clones, about 80% of them singletons. The sample comprised PBMCs. These receptors were obtained from a woman between 18 and 30 years old in good health and CMV-seropositive.

The V and J genes are TRBV6-4 and TRBJ2-1, with TRBD2 identical over 13 bases. Trimming took 6 bases from V and 8 from J; bases not matched to a gene: 4. CDR1 and CDR2 from the germline V gene are MRHNA and SNTAGT. The CDR3 length is 14 residues. The CDR3 reads CASSGTSGADEQFF. The CDR3 DNA follows: TGTGCCAGCAGCGGGACTAGCGGGGCGGATGAGCAGTTCTTC.

The chain joins TRBV28 to TRBJ1-4; D not certain. This CDR3 region has 15 residues. V lost 6 bases and J 0 bases, leaving 11 bases between the germline ends. Germline V gene data show CDR1 as MDHEN and CDR2 as SYDVKM. The CDR3 protein is CASSLPQSTNEKLFF. For the CDR3, the DNA is TGTGCCAGCAGCCTGCCTCAGTCAACTAATGAAAAACTGTTTTTT.

In DNA, the CDR3 is TGTGCCAGCAGCTTGCCCCCACCGGACGGGATTAATTCACCCCTCCACTTT. Amino acid sequence: CASSLPPPDGINSPLHF. The chain employs TRBV5-4 and TRBJ1-6, with D unclear. Germline CDR1 and CDR2: SGHNT and YYREEE (reference sequence). The CDR3 has 17 amino acids. Trimming pared 1 base from V and 6 bases from J, leaving 17 bases between. The full variable domain, completed using reference TRBV5-4 and TRBJ1-6, is ETGVTQSPTHLIKTRGQQVTLRCSSQSGHNTVSWYQQALGQGPQFIFQYYREEENGRGNFPPRFSGLQFPNYSSELNVNALELDDSALYLCASSLPPPDGINSPLHFGNGTRLTVT.

Concerning this clone itself: The same CDR3 arises from other DNA sequences in this sample as well. CDR3 DNA sequence: TGTGCCAGCACCCCAAACACCGGGGAGCTGTTTTTT. As protein: CASTPNTGELFF. V gene TRBV6-1 combines with J gene TRBJ2-2; D call uncertain. Trimming pared 7 bases from V and 2 bases from J, leaving 5 bases between. This CDR3 has 12 residues. Germline CDR1 MNHNS, CDR2 SASEGT.

This clone was detected many times. The V call is TRBV29-1, the J call TRBJ2-3; weak D call: TRBD2 (6 bases). Trimming left V 4 bases short and J 4 bases short, with 18 bases between. The CDR3 is made up of 15 amino acids. Germline CDR1 and CDR2: SQVTM and ANQGSEA. DNA of the CDR3: TGCAGCGTTGGGCCTGAGGACTATGCATCAGATACGCAGTATTTT. It specifies CSVGPEDYASDTQYF.

The chain joins TRBV6-5 to TRBJ1-1, with 7 bases lining up with TRBD1. CDR3 length equals 14 residues. Germline trimming cut 1 base from V and 3 bases from J; bases unmatched to any gene: 2. From germline, CDR1 is MNHEY and CDR2 SVGAGI. CDR3 loop: CASSYYQGDTEAFF. The CDR3 DNA sequence: TGTGCCAGCAGTTACTATCAGGGGGACACTGAAGCTTTCTTT.

The V gene is TRBV6-6, the J gene TRBJ1-2, with D tentatively TRBD1 (5 bases). Germline CDR1 is MNHNY and CDR2 is SVGAGI (reference sequence). There are 11 residues in the CDR3. The V and J ends lost 7 bases and 7 bases respectively, with 10 bases between them. The CDR3 protein is CASMQGGGYTF. As DNA, the CDR3 is TGTGCCAGCATGCAGGGAGGTGGCTACACCTTC.

This clone has a handful of counts. The rearrangement joins TRBV5-6 to TRBJ2-7, with a tentative D call TRBD1 (5 bases). The germline CDR1 and CDR2 sequences are SGHDT and YYEEEE. CDR3 length: 13 amino acids. V shed 4 bases and J shed 2 bases, with 10 bases lying between them. The chain's CDR3 is CASSTTDTYEQYF. The CDR3 nucleotides are TGTGCCAGCAGCACCACGGACACCTACGAGCAGTACTTC. Together with reference TRBV5-6 and TRBJ2-7, the CDR3 gives the full variable domain: DAGVTQSPTHLIKTRGQQVTLRCSPKSGHDTVSWYQQALGQGPQFIFQYYEEEERQRGNFPDRFSGHQFPNYSSELNVNALLLGDSALYLCASSTTDTYEQYFGPGTRLTVT.